The 21 T cell receptor beta chains presented below share a single source sample, sequenced in a study of blood T cell repertoires in COVID-19. Method: immunoSEQ multiplex PCR; TCRdb's copy keeps in-frame clones and lacks some. This table holds some 160,000 clones, around four fifths found once. The source material was PBMCs or T cells enriched from blood (not recorded which). Every receptor here comes from a woman between 40 and 55 years old who had recovered from COVID-19.

The J gene is TRBJ2-5, the V gene TRBV5-4, with D tentatively TRBD1 (5 bases). Trimming left V 1 base short and J 6 bases short, with 16 bases between. This CDR3 has 15 residues. Germline CDR1 and CDR2: SGHNT and YYREEE (reference sequence). In DNA, the CDR3 is TGTGCCAGCAGCTTGTGGGGCGAGACAATCCAGACCCAGTACTTC. Translation: CASSLWGETIQTQYF.

This clone appeared a single time. The V call is TRBV4-1, the J call TRBJ1-1; D unresolved. V was shortened by 4 bases and J by 0 bases, with 12 bases between the two germline ends. The length of the CDR3 is 15 residues. Germline CDR1 reads MGHRA; CDR2 reads YSYEKL. The CDR3 protein is CASSRGLGMNTEAFF. For the CDR3, the DNA is TGCGCCAGCAGCCGCGGACTGGGAATGAACACTGAAGCTTTCTTT.

This chain links TRBV19 with TRBJ1-1, with 10 bases lining up with TRBD1. V shed 4 bases and J 0 bases; nucleotides not matched to a gene: 5. There are 16 residues in the CDR3. CDR1 LNHDA and CDR2 SQIVND come from the germline V gene (reference sequence). In DNA form, the CDR3 reads TGTGCCAGTAGTACGGGACAGGGGATTATGAACACTGAAGCTTTCTTT. Translated: CASSTGQGIMNTEAFF.

J is TRBJ2-5 and V is TRBV9; D is unclear. Trimming cost V 6 bases and J 0 bases, with 15 bases left between them. The V gene's germline CDR1 is SGDLS and CDR2 YYNGEE. This CDR3 is built from 15 residues. The CDR3 reads CASNDLGLYQETQYF. For the CDR3, the DNA is TGTGCCAGCAACGACCTGGGCCTCTACCAAGAGACCCAGTACTTC. Supplemented by reference TRBV9 and TRBJ2-5, the full variable domain reads DSGVTQTPKHLITATGQRVTLRCSPRSGDLSVYWYQQSLDQGLQFLIQYYNGEERAKGNILERFSAQQFPDLHSELNLSSLELGDSALYFCASNDLGLYQETQYFGPGTRLLVL.

This sequence joins TRBV19 and TRBJ1-1; D unclear. Looked up from germline, CDR1 is LNHDA and CDR2 is SQIVND (reference sequence). Trimming shortened V by 8 bases and J by 1 base, and 8 bases separated the two germline ends. The CDR3 covers 12 residues. CDR3 protein: CASGVWNTEAFF. The CDR3 DNA is TGTGCCAGTGGAGTTTGGAACACTGAAGCTTTCTTT.

This chain uses TRBV19 with TRBJ2-6; no firm D call. The CDR3 loop spans 17 amino acids. Germline lookup yields CDR1 LNHDA and CDR2 SQIVND (reference sequence). V lost 5 bases to trimming and J lost 2 bases, with 16 bases between them. In DNA form, the CDR3 reads TGTGCCAGTAGTTCGATCGGGTCGATGGCTGGGGCCAACGTCCTGACTTTC. Its protein product is CASSSIGSMAGANVLTF. Full variable domain (rest looked up from reference TRBV19 and TRBJ2-6): DGGITQSPKYLFRKEGQNVTLSCEQNLNHDAMYWYRQDPGQGLRLIYYSQIVNDFQKGDIAEGYSVSREKKESFPLTVTSAQKNPTAFYLCASSSIGSMAGANVLTFGAGSRLTVL.

This chain connects TRBV5-1 to TRBJ2-7, with TRBD1 matching 9 bases. The CDR3 runs 15 residues. Losses at the gene ends were 3 bases for V and 4 bases for J; bases not matched to a gene: 8. Germline V gives CDR1 SGHRS, CDR2 YFSETQ. In DNA form, the CDR3 reads TGCGCCAGCAGCTGGGGCCGGGACAGGGCTTACGAGCAGTACTTC. Protein sequence: CASSWGRDRAYEQYF.

This clone was picked up a small number of times. For the CDR3, the DNA is TGTGCCAGCAGTGCAGGGGGCGCCGGTTACGAGCAGTACTTC. As protein: CASSAGGAGYEQYF. This chain links TRBV2 with TRBJ2-7; 8 positions match TRBD1. The germline V gene encodes CDR1 SNHLY and CDR2 FYNNEI. The CDR3 contains 14 residues. Trimming took 4 bases from V and 4 from J; bases not matched to a gene: 6. The entire variable domain, with the rest obtained from reference TRBV2 and TRBJ2-7, is as follows: EPEVTQTPSHQVTQMGQEVILRCVPISNHLYFYWYRQILGQKVEFLVSFYNNEISEKSEIFDDQFSVERPDGSNFTLKIRSTKLEDSAMYFCASSAGGAGYEQYFGPGTRLTVT.

The chain is built from TRBV7-9 and TRBJ2-5; 7 bases align to TRBD1. The V gene end was trimmed by 4 bases and the J gene end by 2 bases; junction bases not matched to a gene: 7. Germline V gene sequence: CDR1 SEHNR, CDR2 FQNEAQ (reference sequence). The CDR3 consists of 15 residues. CDR3: CASSYDRVGQETQYF. The CDR3 DNA reads as TGTGCCAGCAGCTACGACAGGGTGGGGCAAGAGACCCAGTACTTC.

This chain uses TRBV7-3 with TRBJ2-1; TRBD2 aligns across 8 bases. V dropped 4 bases and J dropped 2; count of bases not matched to a gene: 1. This CDR3 has 14 residues. In germline, CDR1 is SGHTA, CDR2 FQGTGA. The CDR3 nucleotides are TGTGCCAGCAGCTACGGGGGGGCCTACAATGAGCAGTTCTTC. This encodes CASSYGGAYNEQFF.

The chain uses TRBV30 and TRBJ1-3; no clear D. Germline CDR1 reads GTSNPN; CDR2 reads SVGIG (reference sequence). This CDR3 is built from 16 residues. Trimming pared 1 base from V and 2 bases from J, leaving 15 bases between. This chain's CDR3 is CAWSDLGLKPGNTIYF. DNA of the CDR3: TGTGCCTGGAGTGATCTGGGCTTGAAGCCTGGAAACACCATATATTTT.

CDR3 nucleotides: TGCGCCAGCAGCCCTCCGAGAGCGGGGGAGGAGGAGCAGTACTTC. Residues: CASSPPRAGEEEQYF. The chain recombines TRBV5-1 with TRBJ2-7, with 8 positions matching TRBD2. Trimming removed 4 bases from V and 7 bases from J; junction bases left unmatched: 13. This CDR3 is 15 amino acids long. The V gene's germline CDR1 is SGHRS and CDR2 YFSETQ. The full variable domain, completed using reference TRBV5-1 and TRBJ2-7, is KAGVTQTPRYLIKTRGQQVTLSCSPISGHRSVSWYQQTPGQGLQFLFEYFSETQRNKGNFPGRFSGRQFSNSRSEMNVSTLELGDSALYLCASSPPRAGEEEQYFGPGTRLTVT.

The chain links TRBV10-3 to TRBJ1-2; D possibly corresponds to TRBD1 (5 bases). V shed 8 bases and J shed 6 bases, with 13 bases lying between them. Germline V lookup: CDR1 ENHRY, CDR2 SYGVKD. CDR3 length equals 12 residues. CDR3 sequence reads: CAIDRGMDGYTF. The CDR3, as DNA: TGTGCCATCGATCGGGGGATGGATGGCTACACCTTC.

The chain employs TRBV5-1 and TRBJ2-2, with D possibly being TRBD1 (5 bases). Between the trimmed V and J ends, which lost 4 bases and 2 bases, there was a span of 9 bases. The CDR3 length is 14 residues. Germline CDR1 reads SGHRS; CDR2 reads YFSETQ. The DNA of the CDR3 is TGCGCCAGCAGCCTAGACAGAAACACCGGGGAGCTGTTTTTT. Translating gives CASSLDRNTGELFF.

This chain links TRBV5-6 with TRBJ2-1, with 8 bases identical to TRBD1. Germline V lookup: CDR1 SGHDT, CDR2 YYEEEE. V lost 2 bases to trimming and J lost 5 bases; unmatched junction nucleotides: 3. The CDR3 covers 14 residues. The CDR3 region is CASSFRQGNNEQFF. The CDR3 nucleotides are TGTGCCAGCAGCTTCAGACAGGGGAACAATGAGCAGTTCTTC.

This clone appeared a few times. V usage is TRBV10-2 and J usage is TRBJ2-7, with 7 bases identical to TRBD2. There are 16 residues in the CDR3. J gave up 5 bases and V 1 base, and 11 bases lay outside the gene matches. Germline V gives CDR1 WSHSY, CDR2 SAAADI. CDR3 DNA sequence: TGCGCCAGCAGTGAGTTGGGAGGGACGTCGGCTAACGAGCAGTACTTC. Translating it yields CASSELGGTSANEQYF.

The chain carries TRBV7-9 and TRBJ1-2; maybe TRBD1 (5 bases). V was cut by 1 base and J by 8 bases, with 17 bases left in between. Germline values: CDR1 SEHNR, CDR2 FQNEAQ (reference sequence). The CDR3 extends over 15 amino acids. The CDR3: CASSLEVARVDGYTF. Here the CDR3 DNA reads TGTGCCAGCAGCTTAGAGGTAGCCAGGGTCGACGGCTACACCTTC. The full variable domain, rest sourced from reference TRBV7-9 and TRBJ1-2, is DTGVSQNPRHKITKRGQNVTFRCDPISEHNRLYWYRQTLGQGPEFLTYFQNEAQLEKSRLLSDRFSAERPKGSFSTLEIQRTEQGDSAMYLCASSLEVARVDGYTFGSGTRLTVV.

The rearrangement links TRBV11-2 to TRBJ2-7, with D possibly being TRBD2 (5 bases). This CDR3 has 14 residues. CDR1 is SGHAT and CDR2 is FQNNGV in the germline V gene. V lost 0 bases to trimming and J lost 4 bases, with 10 bases between them. This CDR3 reads CASSLEPSGYEQYF. DNA of the CDR3: TGTGCCAGCAGCTTAGAGCCCTCGGGATACGAGCAGTACTTC. The full variable domain, with the rest looked up from reference TRBV11-2 and TRBJ2-7, is EAGVAQSPRYKIIEKRQSVAFWCNPISGHATLYWYQQILGQGPKLLIQFQNNGVVDDSQLPKDRFSAERLKGVDSTLKIQPAKLEDSAVYLCASSLEPSGYEQYFGPGTRLTVT.

This clone turned up a few times. The chain employs TRBV29-1 and TRBJ1-2; D uncertain. In germline, CDR1 is SQVTM, CDR2 ANQGSEA. Trimming took off 3 bases at V and 8 bases at J, with 4 bases between the two ends. CDR3 length equals 9 residues. For the CDR3, the DNA is TGCAGCGTTGAGGAGGGCTACACCTTC. This translates into CSVEEGYTF.

This chain links TRBV5-1 with TRBJ1-5; D might be TRBD1 (5 bases). The V end lost 2 bases, the J end lost 1 base, and 7 bases lay between the germline ends. From germline, CDR1 is SGHRS and CDR2 YFSETQ. The CDR3 extends over 14 amino acids. The CDR3 sequence is CASSFAGSNQPQHF. The CDR3 DNA reads as TGCGCCAGCAGCTTTGCAGGGAGCAATCAGCCCCAGCATTTT. Full variable domain (remainder filled in from reference TRBV5-1 and TRBJ1-5): KAGVTQTPRYLIKTRGQQVTLSCSPISGHRSVSWYQQTPGQGLQFLFEYFSETQRNKGNFPGRFSGRQFSNSRSEMNVSTLELGDSALYLCASSFAGSNQPQHFGDGTRLSIL.

This chain connects TRBV2 to TRBJ2-6; D gene uncertain. CDR3 length equals 17 residues. CDR1 and CDR2 (germline): SNHLY, FYNNEI. V was shortened by 0 bases and J by 0 bases, with 9 bases between the two germline ends. As DNA, the CDR3 is TGTGCCAGCAGTGAAGCGTGGGCAACCTCTGGGGCCAACGTCCTGACTTTC. Protein sequence: CASSEAWATSGANVLTF.